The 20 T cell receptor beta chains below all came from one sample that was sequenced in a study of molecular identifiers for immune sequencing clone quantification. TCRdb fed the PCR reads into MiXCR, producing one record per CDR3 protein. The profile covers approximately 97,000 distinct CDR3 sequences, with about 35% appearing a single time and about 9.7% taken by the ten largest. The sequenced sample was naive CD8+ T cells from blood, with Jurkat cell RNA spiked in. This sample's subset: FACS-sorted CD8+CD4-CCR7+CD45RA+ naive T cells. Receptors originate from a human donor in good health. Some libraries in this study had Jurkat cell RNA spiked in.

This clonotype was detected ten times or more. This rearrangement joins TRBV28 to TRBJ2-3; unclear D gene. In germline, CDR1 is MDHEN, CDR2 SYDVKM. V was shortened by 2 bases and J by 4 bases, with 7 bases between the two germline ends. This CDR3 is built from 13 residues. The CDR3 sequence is CASSLDNADTQYF. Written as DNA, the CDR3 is TGTGCCAGCAGTTTAGACAACGCAGATACGCAGTATTTT.

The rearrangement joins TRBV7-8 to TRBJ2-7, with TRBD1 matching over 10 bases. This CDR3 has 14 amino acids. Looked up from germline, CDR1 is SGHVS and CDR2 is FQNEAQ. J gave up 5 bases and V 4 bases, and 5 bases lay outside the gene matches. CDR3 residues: CASSSGQGMHEQYF. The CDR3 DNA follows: TGTGCCAGCAGCTCGGGACAGGGGATGCACGAGCAGTACTTC. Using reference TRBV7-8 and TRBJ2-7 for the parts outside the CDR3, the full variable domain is GAGVSQSPRYKVAKRGQDVALRCDPISGHVSLFWYQQALGQGPEFLTYFQNEAQLDKSGLPSDRFFAERPEGSVSTLKIQRTQQEDSAVYLCASSSGQGMHEQYFGPGTRLTVT.

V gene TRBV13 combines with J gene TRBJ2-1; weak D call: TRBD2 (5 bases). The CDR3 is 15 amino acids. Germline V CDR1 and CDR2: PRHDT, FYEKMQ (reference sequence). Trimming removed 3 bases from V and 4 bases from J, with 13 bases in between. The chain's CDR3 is CASSFPSREYNEQFF. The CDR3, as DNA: TGTGCCAGCAGCTTCCCGTCACGGGAATACAATGAGCAGTTCTTC.

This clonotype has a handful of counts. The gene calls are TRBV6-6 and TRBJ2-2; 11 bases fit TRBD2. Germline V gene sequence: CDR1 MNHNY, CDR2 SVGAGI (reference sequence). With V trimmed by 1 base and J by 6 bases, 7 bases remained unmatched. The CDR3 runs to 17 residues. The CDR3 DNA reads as TGTGCCAGCAGTTACTTTAGCGGGAGGGGAATGGCCGGGGAGCTGTTTTTT. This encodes CASSYFSGRGMAGELFF.

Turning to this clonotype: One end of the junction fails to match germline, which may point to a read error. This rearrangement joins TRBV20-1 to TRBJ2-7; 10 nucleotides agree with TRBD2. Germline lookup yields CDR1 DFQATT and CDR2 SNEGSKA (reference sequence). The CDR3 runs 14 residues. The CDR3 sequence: CSANGLADYYEQNF. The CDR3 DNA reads TGCAGTGCTAACGGACTAGCGGACTACTACGAGCAGAACTTC.

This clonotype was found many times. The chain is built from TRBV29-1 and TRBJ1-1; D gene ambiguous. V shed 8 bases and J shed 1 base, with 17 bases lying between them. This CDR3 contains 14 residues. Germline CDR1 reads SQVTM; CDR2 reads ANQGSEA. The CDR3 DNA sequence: TGCAGCATAATTCCCCGGGAGCGGAACACTGAAGCTTTCTTT. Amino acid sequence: CSIIPRERNTEAFF.

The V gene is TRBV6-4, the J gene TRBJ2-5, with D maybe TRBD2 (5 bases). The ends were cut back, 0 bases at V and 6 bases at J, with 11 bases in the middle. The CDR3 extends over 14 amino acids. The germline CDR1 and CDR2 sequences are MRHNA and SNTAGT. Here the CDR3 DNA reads TGTGCCAGCAGTGACTCGAGGGTTCCGAAGACCCAGTACTTC. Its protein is CASSDSRVPKTQYF.

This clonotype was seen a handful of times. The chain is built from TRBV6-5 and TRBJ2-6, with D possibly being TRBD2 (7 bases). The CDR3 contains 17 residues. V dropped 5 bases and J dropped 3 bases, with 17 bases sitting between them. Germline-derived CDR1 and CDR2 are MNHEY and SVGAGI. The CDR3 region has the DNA TGTGCCAGCAGTCCCGGAGGGGGGGCGAGTGGGGCCAACGTCCTGACTTTC. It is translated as CASSPGGGASGANVLTF.

The CDR3 region has the DNA TGTGCCAGCAGCGTAGGTAGCGGGACTGAGCAGTTCTTC. Translated, it gives CASSVGSGTEQFF. The chain combines TRBV9 with TRBJ2-1, with TRBD2 matching 8 bases. With 0 bases clipped from V and 9 bases from J, the junction kept 2 bases outside the gene matches. Germline V gene sequence: CDR1 SGDLS, CDR2 YYNGEE. The CDR3 covers 13 residues.

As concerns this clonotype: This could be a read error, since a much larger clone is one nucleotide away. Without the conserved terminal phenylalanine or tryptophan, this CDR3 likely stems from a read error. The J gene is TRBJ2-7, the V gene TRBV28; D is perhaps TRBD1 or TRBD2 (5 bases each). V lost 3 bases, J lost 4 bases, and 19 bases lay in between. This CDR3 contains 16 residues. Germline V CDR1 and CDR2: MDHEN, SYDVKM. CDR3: CASSFPLRGSSYEQYL. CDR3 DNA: TGTGCCAGCAGTTTCCCCCTCCGGGGCTCGTCGTACGAGCAGTACCTC.

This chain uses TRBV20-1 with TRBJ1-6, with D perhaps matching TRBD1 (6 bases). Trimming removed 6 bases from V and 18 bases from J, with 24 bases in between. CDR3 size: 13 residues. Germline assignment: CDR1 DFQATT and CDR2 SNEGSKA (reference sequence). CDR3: CSALGQGNTPNHF. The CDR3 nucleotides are TGCAGTGCCCTAGGGCAGGGGAATACCCCCAACCACTTT.

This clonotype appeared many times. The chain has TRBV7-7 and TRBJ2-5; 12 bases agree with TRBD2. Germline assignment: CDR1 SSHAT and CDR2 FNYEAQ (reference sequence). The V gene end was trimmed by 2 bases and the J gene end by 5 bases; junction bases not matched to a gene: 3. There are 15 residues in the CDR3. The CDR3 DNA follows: TGTGCCAGCAGCTTAACTAGCGGGAGGATTGAGACCCAGTACTTC. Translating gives CASSLTSGRIETQYF.

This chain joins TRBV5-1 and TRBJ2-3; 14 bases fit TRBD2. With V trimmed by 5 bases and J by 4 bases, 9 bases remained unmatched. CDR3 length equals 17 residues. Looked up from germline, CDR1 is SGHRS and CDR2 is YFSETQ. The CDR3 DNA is TGCGCCAGCAGTACAACGGGACTAGCGGGAGCCCCAGATACGCAGTATTTT. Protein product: CASSTTGLAGAPDTQYF. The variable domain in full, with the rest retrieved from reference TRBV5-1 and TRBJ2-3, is KAGVTQTPRYLIKTRGQQVTLSCSPISGHRSVSWYQQTPGQGLQFLFEYFSETQRNKGNFPGRFSGRQFSNSRSEMNVSTLELGDSALYLCASSTTGLAGAPDTQYFGPGTRLTVL.

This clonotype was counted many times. CDR3 DNA sequence: TGTGCCAGTACTAACGGCGGAGAGCAGTACTTC. Amino acids: CASTNGGEQYF. This chain uses TRBV19 with TRBJ2-7, with D uncertain. Germline loops: CDR1 LNHDA, CDR2 SQIVND (reference sequence). The ends were cut back, 7 bases at V and 7 bases at J, with 11 bases in the middle. This CDR3 is built from 11 residues.

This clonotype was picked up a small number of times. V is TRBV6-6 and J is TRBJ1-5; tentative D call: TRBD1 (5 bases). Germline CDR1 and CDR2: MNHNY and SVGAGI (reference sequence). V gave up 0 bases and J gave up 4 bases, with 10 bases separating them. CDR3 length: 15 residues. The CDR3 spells CASSYSRGTNQPQHF. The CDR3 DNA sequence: TGTGCCAGCAGTTACTCGAGGGGAACGAATCAGCCCCAGCATTTT.

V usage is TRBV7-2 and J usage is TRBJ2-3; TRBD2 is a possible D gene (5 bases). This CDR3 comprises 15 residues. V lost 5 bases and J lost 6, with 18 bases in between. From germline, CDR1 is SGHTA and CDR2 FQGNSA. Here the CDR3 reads CASSAPRASPDTQYF. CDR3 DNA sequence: TGTGCCAGCAGCGCTCCGAGGGCGAGTCCTGATACGCAGTATTTT.

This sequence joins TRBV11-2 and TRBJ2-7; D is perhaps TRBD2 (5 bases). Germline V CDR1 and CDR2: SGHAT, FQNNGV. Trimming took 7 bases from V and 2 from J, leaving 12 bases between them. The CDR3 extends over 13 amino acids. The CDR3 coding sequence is TGTGCCAGCAAATTGGGGAGAGCCTACGAGCAGTACTTC. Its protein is CASKLGRAYEQYF.

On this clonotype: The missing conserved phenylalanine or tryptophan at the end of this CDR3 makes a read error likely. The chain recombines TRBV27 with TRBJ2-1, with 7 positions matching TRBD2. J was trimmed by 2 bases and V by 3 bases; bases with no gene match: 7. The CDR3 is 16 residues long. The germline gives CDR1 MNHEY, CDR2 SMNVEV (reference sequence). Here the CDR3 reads CASSFTSEATYNEQFI. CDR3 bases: TGTGCCAGCAGTTTCACTAGCGAGGCAACCTACAATGAGCAGTTCATC.

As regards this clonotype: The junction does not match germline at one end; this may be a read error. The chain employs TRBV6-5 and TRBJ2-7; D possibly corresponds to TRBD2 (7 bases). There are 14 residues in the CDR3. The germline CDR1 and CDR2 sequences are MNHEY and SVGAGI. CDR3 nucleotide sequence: TGTGCCAGCAGTTACGGACAGCGGGGCTACGAGCGGTACTTC. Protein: CASSYGQRGYERYF.

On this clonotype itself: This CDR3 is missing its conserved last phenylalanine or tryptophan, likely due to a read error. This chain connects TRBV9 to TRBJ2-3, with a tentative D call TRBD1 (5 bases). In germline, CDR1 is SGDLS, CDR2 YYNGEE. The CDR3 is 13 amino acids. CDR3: CASSPRTPDTQYL. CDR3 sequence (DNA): TGTGCCAGCAGCCCCCGGACACCAGACACGCAGTATTTA.